This record looks at one TCR beta chain sequence and its context. This clonotype was observed at least ten times. Its binding antigen is unknown. An end of the junction differs from the germline gene, which may be a read error. To prepare the library, RACE was applied. Sequencing took place on a NextSeq 500. During library preparation, unique molecular identifiers were attached to individual cDNA molecules so that TCRs could be counted in a quantitative, reproducible way. On the authors' methods: The median number of TCRs per sample was 95,638, ranging from roughly 20,000 to 700,000. The Decombinator software suite was used to annotate V, J and CDR3 in the TCR reads. Every sample was subsampled to the same number of TCRs (28,000) for the PS versus PT1 abundance plots. TCRs were defined as expanded if absent before sensitization and observed at least eight times at the 2-week time point. TCRdb reprocessed the public reads (quality trimming at Q25 with fastp, clone calling with MiXCR) and kept in-frame beta chains. For every CDR3 protein sequence, its rows merge into one entry that carries the most common genes and DNA. The V and J calls here are based on TCRdb, not the publication. This sample lists roughly 48,000 distinct CDR3 sequences; around 10% were detected once. The leading ten clones occupy under 2% of the sample.

Taken from cysteine to phenylalanine, the CDR3 has 11 residues. The retained sequence is limited to the CDR3, 33 bases, with the frame set at the first base. In the germline V gene, CDR1 corresponds to SNHLY and CDR2 to FYNNEI. This record belongs to a study of human T cells and chemical hapten exposure (dated by TCRdb to about 2021). Looking at the study overall: For sensitization, 2% DPC in acetone was applied to a 2 cm by 2 cm area of upper inner arm skin. Weekly therapeutic DPC doses were additionally applied to the scalp of patients throughout the approximately 24-week study period. Patch tests used Finn chambers with 0.01% DPC on the upper back, scored after 6 days by International Contact Dermatitis Research Group standards. Most of the patients in the cohort were female, and the cohort covered alopecia areata with under or over 50% scalp involvement, alopecia totalis and alopecia universalis. Libraries were combined into a pool for sequencing, and differences in TCR yield between samples came mainly from small differences in library volumes within the pool. This study followed changes in the peripheral blood TCR repertoire in vivo during primary and secondary sensitization of alopecia patients to the hapten diphenylcyclopropenone (DPC). Blood samples were taken from patients before sensitization (week 0) and then at 2, 6 and about 24 weeks after DPC sensitization. For TCR sequencing, blood came from about 28 alopecia patients at anywhere from one to four time points (pre-sensitization, 2, 6 and 24 weeks). Both TCR alpha and TCR beta chains were sequenced from each blood RNA sample.

Explained via the paper, the time point label denotes: patch test 1, 2 weeks after DPC sensitization. The sample's treatment or condition label is to be understood as: therapeutic diphenylcyclopropenone sensitization with weekly scalp DPC. Total RNA was isolated from unfractionated whole blood collected in Tempus Blood RNA tubes. Blood at each patch-test visit was drawn before the patch test was applied. To be eligible, patients had to be aged 18 to 70, diagnosed with alopecia and judged suitable for DPC therapy, while pregnant patients were excluded. The paper as a whole reports these results and caveats: Repeated subsampling changed both the strength of the expansion versus patch-test correlation and the threshold at which the correlation became significant. DPC sensitization did not change how many TCRs were above 1 in 1000 frequency, and no evidence was found of alterations in global repertoire structure. The number of PT1 expanded TCRs positively correlated with patch test score, significant at thresholds 8, 16 and 32 but not 4. All patients had alopecia, a presumed autoimmune disease, so their immune response might differ from that of healthy individuals. Significantly more large CDR3 similarity clusters were formed by expanded TCRs than by pre-sensitization or healthy control sets, consistent with antigen-driven responses.

Specimen: whole blood, collected in connection with sensitization to the hapten diphenylcyclopropenone (DPC). This receptor chain uses TRBV2 and TRBJ2-1, with TRBD1 matching 9 junction bases. The receptor comes from a middle-aged woman with alopecia areata. Some clones in this sample may be carry-over from other donors' samples. The DNA reads TGTGCCAGCAGTGAAGATGGACAGGGGATCTTC. This codes for CASSEDGQGIF. With all but the CDR3 taken from the reference TRBV2 and TRBJ2-1 genes, the full variable domain is: EPEVTQTPSHQVTQMGQEVILRCVPISNHLYFYWYRQILGQKVEFLVSFYNNEISEKSEIFDDQFSVERPDGSNFTLKIRSTKLEDSAMYFCASSEDGQGIFGPGTRLTVL.